A selection of T cell receptor beta chains follows, all from one sample in a study of cytomegalovirus exposure and HLA in healthy donors. Sequencing used immunoSEQ multiplex PCR; TCRdb keeps in-frame clones, though not all of them. Here the sample spans about 260,000 clones, 90% being singletons. Sample: PBMCs. These receptors all stem from a woman in her 30s in good health and CMV-seronegative. Each CDR3 is given with its conserved first and last residue. Each record gives: clone size, J gene, D gene, V gene, CDR3 DNA, CDR3 protein. A D gene is named only where the DNA matches it firmly. A clone size is listed for some rows: how often the clone was seen (once, few, many), or a class if it is expanded.

.,TRBJ2-1,TRBD2,TRBV9,TGTGCCAGCAGCGTAGTAGCTACTAGCGGATCCTACAATGAGCAGTTCTTC,CASSVVATSGSYNEQFF
once,TRBJ2-3,TRBD2,TRBV29-1,TGCAGCGTTGAGCGGACTAGCGACCGCACAGATACGCAGTATTTT,CSVERTSDRTDTQYF
.,TRBJ2-1,TRBD1,TRBV25-1,TGTGCCAGCAGTGGGGGACAGGGGGCCTCCTACAATGAGCAGTTCTTC,CASSGGQGASYNEQFF
.,TRBJ2-1,TRBD1,TRBV28,TGTGCCAGCAGTGCCCGGACAGGGAGTTATGAGCAGTTCTTC,CASSARTGSYEQFF
.,TRBJ1-1,TRBD1,TRBV10-3,TGTGCCATCAGTGACTCGGGACAGGCGAACACTGAAGCTTTCTTT,CAISDSGQANTEAFF
.,TRBJ2-1,TRBD2,TRBV6-1,TGTGCCAGCAGTGAAAGCGGGACTAGATATGGGGGGCAGTTCTTC,CASSESGTRYGGQFF
.,TRBJ2-1,TRBD2,TRBV15,TGTGCCACCAGCGCTAGCGGGAATGAGCAGTTCTTC,CATSASGNEQFF
.,TRBJ2-2,TRBD1,TRBV6-6,TGTGCCAGCAGTTACGCCCGGGACAGATACACCGGGGAGCTGTTTTTT,CASSYARDRYTGELFF
.,TRBJ2-7,TRBD2,TRBV2,TGTGCCAGCAGCTGGACTAGCGGGTTCTACGAGCAGTACTTC,CASSWTSGFYEQYF
.,TRBJ2-7,TRBD1,TRBV29-1,TGCAGCGTCTTTATTCGGGACAGGGCAGGGAACGAGCAGTACTTC,CSVFIRDRAGNEQYF
.,TRBJ1-1,.,TRBV7-2,TGTGCCAGCAGCTTAATCGTCGAGAGACCCACTGAAGCTTTCTTT,CASSLIVERPTEAFF
.,TRBJ2-1,TRBD1,TRBV5-4,TGTGCCAGCAGCGGTGGTGGGACAGGGGGGTACAATGAGCAGTTCTTC,CASSGGGTGGYNEQFF
few,TRBJ2-2,.,TRBV9,TGTGCCAGCAGCGTAGGTGGGAACACCGGGGAGCTGTTTTTT,CASSVGGNTGELFF
.,TRBJ2-7,TRBD2,TRBV4-1,TGCGCCAGCAGCCAAGACCTACTAGCGGGAGGATACGAGCAGTACTTC,CASSQDLLAGGYEQYF
.,TRBJ2-7,.,TRBV5-1,TGCGCCAGCAGCCCCGCCCTAGGGGCCTACGAGCAGTACTTC,CASSPALGAYEQYF
.,TRBJ1-5,.,TRBV19,TGTGCCAGTAGCAACAGTGGCAATCAGCCCCAGCATTTT,CASSNSGNQPQHF
once,TRBJ1-1,.,TRBV28,TGTGCCAGCAGTCCTAGGAGGAACACTGAAGCTTTCTTT,CASSPRRNTEAFF
.,TRBJ2-1,TRBD1,TRBV4-1,TGCGCCAGCAGCCACCTCGGGACAGGGTTAGTGGAGCAGTTCTTC,CASSHLGTGLVEQFF
.,TRBJ2-7,.,TRBV5-1,TGCGCCAGCAGTCCCTACTCCAGGAGCTCCTACGAGCAGTACTTC,CASSPYSRSSYEQYF
.,TRBJ2-1,.,TRBV7-3,TGTGCCAGCAGCTTAAATAGAAACTCCTACAATGAGCAGTTCTTC,CASSLNRNSYNEQFF
.,TRBJ2-7,.,TRBV7-9,TGTGCCAGCAGCCACAGGACGCAGGCCTACGAGCAGTACTTC,CASSHRTQAYEQYF
.,TRBJ2-1,.,TRBV7-8,TGTGCCAGCAGCTTCTCTAGCAGAAAATCCTACAATGAGCAGTTCTTC,CASSFSSRKSYNEQFF
.,TRBJ2-7,.,TRBV29-1,TGCAGCGGGATTGCTCCCAATCGGGAGCAGTACTTC,CSGIAPNREQYF
.,TRBJ2-7,.,TRBV19,TGTGCCAGTAGTATGCAGGGGGGCCCCTACGAGCAGTACTTC,CASSMQGGPYEQYF
.,TRBJ2-1,TRBD2,TRBV7-9,TGTGCCAGCAGAACTGGACTAGCGGGCCCGAATGAGCAGTTCTTC,CASRTGLAGPNEQFF
.,TRBJ2-5,.,TRBV23-1,TGCGCCAGCAGTCACCCTCCCGCGGGGGCCGAGACCCAGTACTTC,CASSHPPAGAETQYF
.,TRBJ2-3,TRBD2,TRBV18,TGTGCCAGCTCACCGAGCGGGAGGGCCGGGGACACAGATACGCAGTATTTT,CASSPSGRAGDTDTQYF
.,TRBJ2-5,TRBD1,TRBV4-2,TGTGCCAGCAGCCAAGAAATTGTAGGGGGCGAGACCCAGTACTTC,CASSQEIVGGETQYF
once,TRBJ2-1,.,TRBV4-1,TGCGCCAGCTCGGCGACGGGGGGCCCCTACAATGAGCAGTTCTTC,CASSATGGPYNEQFF
.,TRBJ1-5,.,TRBV6-5,TGTGCCAGCAGAAACGGAAATCAGCCCCAGCATTTT,CASRNGNQPQHF
once,TRBJ2-2,TRBD2,TRBV4-1,TGCGCCAGCAGCCAGATACCGGGACTACCTACCGGGGAGCTGTTTTTT,CASSQIPGLPTGELFF
.,TRBJ2-5,.,TRBV5-1,TGCGCCAGCAGCTTGTGGGGGGAGACCCAGTACTTC,CASSLWGETQYF
once,TRBJ2-7,TRBD2,TRBV7-2,TGTGCCAGCAGCTTAGAGGGCGGGACTAATTACGAGCAGTACTTC,CASSLEGGTNYEQYF
.,TRBJ2-3,.,TRBV1,TGCACCAGCAGAGACTCAAGCCAGAGCACAGATACGCAGTATTTT,CTSRDSSQSTDTQYF
.,TRBJ2-2,TRBD2,TRBV11-3,TGTGCCAGCAGCTTAGGACTAGCGGGAGGGCCAGCCGGGGAGCTGTTTTTT,CASSLGLAGGPAGELFF
.,TRBJ2-2,.,TRBV6-5,TGTGCCAGCAGTTACTTTCCGGGACAAAACACCGGGGAGCTGTTTTTT,CASSYFPGQNTGELFF
.,TRBJ2-7,.,TRBV5-1,TGCGCCAGCAGCTTGTGGGCAAGGGCCCCTTCCTACGAGCAGTACTTC,CASSLWARAPSYEQYF
.,TRBJ2-1,.,TRBV18,TGTGCCAGCTCACCAGCGGGAATCACCTACAATGAGCAGTTCTTC,CASSPAGITYNEQFF
.,TRBJ2-2,.,TRBV5-1,TGCGCCAGCAACCCGTCACCGGGGAACACCGGGGAGCTGTTTTTT,CASNPSPGNTGELFF
.,TRBJ2-3,.,TRBV27,TGTGCCAGCAGTTTACCTTCAGATACGCAGTATTTT,CASSLPSDTQYF
.,TRBJ2-3,.,TRBV27,TGTGCCAGTTCGACGCAAGGGGATACGCAGTATTTT,CASSTQGDTQYF
.,TRBJ1-5,.,TRBV6-6,TGTGCCAGCAGCCTGGACGGTAGCAATCAGCCCCAGCATTTT,CASSLDGSNQPQHF
.,TRBJ2-1,.,TRBV9,TGTGCCAGCAGTGGGAGGACCGGGACCGTATGGAATGAGCAGTTCTTC,CASSGRTGTVWNEQFF
.,TRBJ2-1,TRBD1,TRBV28,TGTGCCAGCAGGACAGGGGCCTATGAGCAGTTCTTC,CASRTGAYEQFF
.,TRBJ2-2,.,TRBV13,TGTGCCAGCAGCCGAAACACCGGGGAGCTGTTTTTT,CASSRNTGELFF
.,TRBJ2-6,.,TRBV19,TGTGCCACCAGAGAAGGCAGATCCTCTGGGGCCAACGTCCTGACTTTC,CATREGRSSGANVLTF
.,TRBJ2-1,.,TRBV2,TGTGCCAGCAGTGATGGTAGCGGCCGGTGGAGTGAGCAGTTCTTC,CASSDGSGRWSEQFF
.,TRBJ2-7,TRBD2,TRBV7-6,TGTGCCAGCAGCTCTGGACTAGCGGGAGAGGATTACGAGCAGTACTTC,CASSSGLAGEDYEQYF
.,TRBJ2-3,TRBD2,TRBV14,TGTGCCAGCAGCGCTGGACTAGCGGGAGGGCAAGATACGCAGTATTTT,CASSAGLAGGQDTQYF
.,TRBJ2-3,.,TRBV5-6,TGTGCCAGCAGCTTGGGGACTGCCCCGAGGGCAGATACGCAGTATTTT,CASSLGTAPRADTQYF
.,TRBJ1-3,.,TRBV4-3,TGCGCCAGCAGCCAAGATCATCTAGGAGGCTCTGGAAACACCATATATTTT,CASSQDHLGGSGNTIYF
few,TRBJ2-3,.,TRBV15,TGTGCCACCAGCAGAGTGCGGCAGGGAACAGATACGCAGTATTTT,CATSRVRQGTDTQYF